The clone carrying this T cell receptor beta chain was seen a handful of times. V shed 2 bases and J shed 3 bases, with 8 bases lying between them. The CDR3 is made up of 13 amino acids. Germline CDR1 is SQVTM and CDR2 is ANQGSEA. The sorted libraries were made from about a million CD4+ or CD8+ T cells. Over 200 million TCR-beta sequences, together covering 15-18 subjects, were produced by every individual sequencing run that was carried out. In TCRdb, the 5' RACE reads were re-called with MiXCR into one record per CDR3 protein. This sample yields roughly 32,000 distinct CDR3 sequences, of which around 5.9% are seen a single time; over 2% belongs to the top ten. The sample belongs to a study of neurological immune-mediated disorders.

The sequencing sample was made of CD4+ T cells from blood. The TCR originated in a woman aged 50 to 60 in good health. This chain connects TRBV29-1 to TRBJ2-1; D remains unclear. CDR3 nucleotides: TGCAGCGTTGAATCGGCAGGCTACAATGAGCAGTTCTTC. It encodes CSVESAGYNEQFF.